The 13 T cell receptor beta chains listed next were all sequenced from one sample in a study of technical replicates of blood from a few donors. Profiled with immunoSEQ multiplex PCR; TCRdb holds only in-frame clones, not every one. This sample has under 80,000 clones; 85% to 90% occur once, and the top ten carry more than 4.5%. Specimen: PBMCs. The receptor set was obtained from a human donor in good health. Some clones in this sample may be carry-over from other donors' samples.

This chain links TRBV12-5 with TRBJ2-1; 8 bases map to TRBD1. The germline V gene encodes CDR1 LGHNT and CDR2 FRNRAP. CDR3 length: 14 amino acids. Trimming at V came to 6 bases and at J to 7 bases, leaving 8 bases not matched to a gene. The DNA for the CDR3 is TGTGCTAGTGGCCCCGGGACAGGAATGAATGAGCAGTTCTTC. Protein sequence: CASGPGTGMNEQFF. Variable domain in full (rest from reference TRBV12-5 and TRBJ2-1): DARVTQTPRHKVTEMGQEVTMRCQPILGHNTVFWYRQTMMQGLELLAYFRNRAPLDDSGMPKDRFSAEMPDATLATLKIQPSEPRDSAVYFCASGPGTGMNEQFFGPGTRLTVL.

The chain joins TRBV7-2 to TRBJ1-6; no firm D call. Trimming cost V 2 bases and J 10 bases, with 6 bases left between them. The V gene's germline CDR1 is SGHTA and CDR2 FQGNSA. The CDR3 is 12 amino acids. DNA for the CDR3: TGTGCCAGCAGCTTACGGGTGTCACCCCTCCACTTT. Translation gives CASSLRVSPLHF. The full variable domain, with the rest looked up from reference TRBV7-2 and TRBJ1-6, is GAGVSQSPSNKVTEKGKDVELRCDPISGHTALYWYRQSLGQGLEFLIYFQGNSAPDKSGLPSDRFSAERTGGSVSTLTIQRTQQEDSAVYLCASSLRVSPLHFGNGTRLTVT.

The chain is built from TRBV4-2 and TRBJ1-5, with TRBD1 matching 9 bases. The CDR3 contains 16 residues. Trimming cost V 0 bases and J 7 bases; bases outside gene matches: 7. Germline assignment: CDR1 LGHNA and CDR2 YNFKEQ. DNA of the CDR3: TGTGCCAGCAGCCAAGAAGCGACAGGGGGATGGCAGCCCCAGCATTTT. Protein product: CASSQEATGGWQPQHF.

The chain uses TRBV13 and TRBJ1-2; D ambiguous. V was cut by 5 bases and J by 4 bases, with 17 bases left in between. Germline V gene sequence: CDR1 PRHDT, CDR2 FYEKMQ (reference sequence). The CDR3 is 15 amino acids. This CDR3 is CASSIRGRDVYGYTF. CDR3 DNA: TGTGCCAGCAGCATCCGGGGTAGGGATGTCTATGGCTACACCTTC.

V and J are TRBV27 and TRBJ2-3, with 7 nucleotides matching TRBD1. Trimming cost V 4 bases and J 4 bases; bases outside gene matches: 14. The CDR3 is 17 residues long. Per germline, CDR1 MNHEY and CDR2 SMNVEV (reference sequence). The CDR3: CASSSIPGTVVADTQYF. Written as DNA, the CDR3 is TGTGCCAGCAGTTCTATCCCCGGGACAGTAGTTGCAGATACGCAGTATTTT.

This clone showed up just once. V is TRBV6-5 and J is TRBJ2-7; 7 bases are a match to TRBD1. The V segment lost 4 bases and the J segment 2 bases; nucleotides outside the gene matches: 8. The CDR3 totals 15 residues. Germline V gene data show CDR1 as MNHEY and CDR2 as SVGAGI. The DNA for the CDR3 is TGTGCCAGCAGTTCCCGGGACAGAGAGCCCTACGAGCAGTACTTC. The encoded protein is CASSSRDREPYEQYF.

The genes are TRBV6-5 and TRBJ2-5, with a possible D match to TRBD1 (6 bases). V shed 2 bases and J shed 5 bases, with 15 bases lying between them. This CDR3 comprises 15 residues. The germline CDR1 and CDR2 sequences are MNHEY and SVGAGI. CDR3 sequence: CASSYRGHPGETQYF. The CDR3 DNA reads TGTGCCAGCAGTTACCGGGGACATCCGGGGGAGACCCAGTACTTC.

This chain joins TRBV4-3 and TRBJ2-1, with D possibly TRBD2 on 5 matching bases. Per the germline V gene, CDR1 is LGHNA and CDR2 is YSLEER. V lost 0 bases and J lost 6, with 15 bases in between. The CDR3 contains 16 residues. The CDR3 DNA follows: TGCGCCAGCAGCCAAGATCTAACTAGTTATGGCAATGAGCAGTTCTTC. This gives the protein CASSQDLTSYGNEQFF.

The chain uses TRBV7-9 and TRBJ1-1, with D possibly matching TRBD1 (5 bases). The V end lost 5 bases, the J end lost 7 bases, and 14 bases lay between the germline ends. CDR3 length equals 13 residues. CDR1 is SEHNR and CDR2 is FQNEAQ in the germline V gene (reference sequence). The CDR3 coding sequence is TGTGCCAGCAGCCCGACAGCGGGCAGTGAAGCTTTCTTT. Translating gives CASSPTAGSEAFF.

The gene calls are TRBV7-8 and TRBJ1-1, with D perhaps matching TRBD1 (6 bases). V was trimmed by 2 bases and J by 2 bases, leaving 15 bases between them. This CDR3 comprises 16 residues. The germline V gene encodes CDR1 SGHVS and CDR2 FQNEAQ. The CDR3 region has the DNA TGTGCCAGCAGCTTATTCGGACAGTTCGTTAACACTGAAGCTTTCTTT. Amino acid sequence: CASSLFGQFVNTEAFF.

The chain employs TRBV4-3 and TRBJ2-7; 9 bases line up with TRBD2. The junction had 8 bases not matched to a gene; V was cut back by 0 bases and J by 2 bases. This CDR3 region has 17 residues. CDR1 is LGHNA, CDR2 YSLEER, per germline. The CDR3, as DNA: TGCGCCAGCAGCCAAGATCCTAGCGGGATCTACACCTACGAGCAGTACTTC. It encodes CASSQDPSGIYTYEQYF.

The V call is TRBV4-3, the J call TRBJ1-2; weak D call: TRBD1 (5 bases). The CDR3 has 16 residues. Germline V CDR1 and CDR2: LGHNA, YSLEER. V shed 0 bases and J shed 4 bases, with 15 bases lying between them. CDR3 sequence (DNA): TGCGCCAGCAGCCAAGATGTGGCAGGGCTTAGCTATGGCTACACCTTC. Translation: CASSQDVAGLSYGYTF.

DNA of the CDR3: TGTGCCAGCAGCCCCAGGGGTCCAGATACGCAGTATTTT. Protein: CASSPRGPDTQYF. The gene calls are TRBV7-9 and TRBJ2-3, with D perhaps TRBD1 (6 bases). Between the trimmed V and J ends, which lost 5 bases and 4 bases, there was a span of 10 bases. The CDR3 sequence is 13 residues long. In germline, CDR1 is SEHNR, CDR2 FQNEAQ (reference sequence).